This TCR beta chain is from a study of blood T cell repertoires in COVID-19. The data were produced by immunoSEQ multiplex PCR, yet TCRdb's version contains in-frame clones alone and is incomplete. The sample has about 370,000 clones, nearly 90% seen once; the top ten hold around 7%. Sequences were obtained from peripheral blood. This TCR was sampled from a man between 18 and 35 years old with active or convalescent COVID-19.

DNA for the CDR3: TGTGCCAGCAGCACAGGGGGCGGCTCCTACAATGAGCAGTTCTTC. It is translated as CASSTGGGSYNEQFF. This chain uses TRBV7-2 with TRBJ2-1; 9 bases are a match to TRBD1. The J segment lost 0 bases and the V segment lost 5 bases, leaving 2 bases of the junction unmatched. Germline values: CDR1 SGHTA, CDR2 FQGNSA. The CDR3 sequence is 15 residues long.